This T cell receptor beta chain was retrieved from a study of blood T cells in healthy people across ages. Trimming removed 4 bases at V and 0 bases at J, with 6 bases between. The length of the CDR3 is 12 residues. The germline V gene has CDR1 DFQATT and CDR2 SNEGSKA (reference sequence). Then a second PCR, running about 6 to 12 cycles, was carried out with a sample-barcoded 5' primer and a J-beta primer mix. Each cDNA molecule was tagged by a template-switch adaptor with 12 random nucleotides. Each single sample gave us at least 2.5 million CDR3-containing paired-end reads. TCRdb independently ran MiXCR on the 5' RACE reads; one entry per CDR3 protein. The table includes over 1,200,000 distinct CDR3 sequences, approximately 63% detected once.

The source of this sequence is a man aged 18 to 30 in good health. The sample was blood. The rearrangement links TRBV20-1 to TRBJ1-2, with D unclear. Here the CDR3 DNA reads TGCAGTGCTACGGGCCCTAACTATGGCTACACCTTC. Amino acid sequence: CSATGPNYGYTF.